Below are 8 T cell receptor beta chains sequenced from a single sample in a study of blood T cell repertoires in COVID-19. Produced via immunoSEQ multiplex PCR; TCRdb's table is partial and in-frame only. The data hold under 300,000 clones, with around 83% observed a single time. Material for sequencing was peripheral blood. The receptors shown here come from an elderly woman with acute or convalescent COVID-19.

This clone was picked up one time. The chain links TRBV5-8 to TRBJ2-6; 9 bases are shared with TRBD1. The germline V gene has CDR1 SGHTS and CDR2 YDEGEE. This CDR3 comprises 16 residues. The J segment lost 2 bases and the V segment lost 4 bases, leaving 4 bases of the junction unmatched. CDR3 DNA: TGTGCCAGCAGCAGGACAGGGGATACTGGGGCCAACGTCCTGACTTTC. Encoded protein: CASSRTGDTGANVLTF.

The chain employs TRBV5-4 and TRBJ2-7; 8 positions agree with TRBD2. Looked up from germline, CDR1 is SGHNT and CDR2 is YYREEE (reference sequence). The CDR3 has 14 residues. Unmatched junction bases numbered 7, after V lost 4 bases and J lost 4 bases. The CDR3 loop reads CASSARGGVYEQYF. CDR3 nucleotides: TGTGCCAGCAGCGCACGGGGGGGTGTGTACGAGCAGTACTTC.

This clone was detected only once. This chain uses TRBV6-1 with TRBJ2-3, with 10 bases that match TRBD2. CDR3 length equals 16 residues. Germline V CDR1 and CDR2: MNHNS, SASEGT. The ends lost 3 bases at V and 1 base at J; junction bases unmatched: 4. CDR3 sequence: CASSEVLAGGTDTQYF. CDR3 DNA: TGTGCCAGCAGTGAGGTGCTAGCGGGGGGCACAGATACGCAGTATTTT.

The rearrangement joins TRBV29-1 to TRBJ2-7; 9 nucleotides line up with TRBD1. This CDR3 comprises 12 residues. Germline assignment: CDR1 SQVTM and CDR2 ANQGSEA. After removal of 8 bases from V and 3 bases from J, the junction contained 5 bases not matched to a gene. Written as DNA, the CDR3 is TGCAGCATAACGGGACAGGGCTACGAGCAGTACTTC. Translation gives CSITGQGYEQYF.

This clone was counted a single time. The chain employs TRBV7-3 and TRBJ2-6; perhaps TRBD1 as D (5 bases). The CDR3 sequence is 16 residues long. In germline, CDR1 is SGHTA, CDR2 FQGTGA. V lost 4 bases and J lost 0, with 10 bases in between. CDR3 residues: CASSSPGRSGANVLTF. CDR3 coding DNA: TGTGCCAGCAGCTCTCCAGGGCGCTCTGGGGCCAACGTCCTGACTTTC.

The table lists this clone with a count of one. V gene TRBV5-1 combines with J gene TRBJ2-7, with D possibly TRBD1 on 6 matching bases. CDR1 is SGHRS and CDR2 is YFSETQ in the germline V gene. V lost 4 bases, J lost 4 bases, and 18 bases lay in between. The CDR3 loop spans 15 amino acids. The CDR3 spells CASSLRDTTMYEQYF. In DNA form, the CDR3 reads TGCGCCAGCAGCCTCCGGGACACTACTATGTACGAGCAGTACTTC.

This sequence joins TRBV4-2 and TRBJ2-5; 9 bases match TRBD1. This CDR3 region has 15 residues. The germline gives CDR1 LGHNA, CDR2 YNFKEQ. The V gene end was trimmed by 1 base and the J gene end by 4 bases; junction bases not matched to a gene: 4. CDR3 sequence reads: CASSQVTGGVETQYF. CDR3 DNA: TGTGCCAGCAGCCAAGTCACAGGGGGCGTAGAGACCCAGTACTTC.

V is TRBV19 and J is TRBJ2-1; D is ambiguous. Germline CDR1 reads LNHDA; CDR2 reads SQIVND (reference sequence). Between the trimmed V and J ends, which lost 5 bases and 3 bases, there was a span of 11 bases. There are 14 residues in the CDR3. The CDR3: CASSSPPGYNEQFF. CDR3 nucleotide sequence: TGTGCCAGTAGTTCCCCCCCGGGCTACAATGAGCAGTTCTTC.